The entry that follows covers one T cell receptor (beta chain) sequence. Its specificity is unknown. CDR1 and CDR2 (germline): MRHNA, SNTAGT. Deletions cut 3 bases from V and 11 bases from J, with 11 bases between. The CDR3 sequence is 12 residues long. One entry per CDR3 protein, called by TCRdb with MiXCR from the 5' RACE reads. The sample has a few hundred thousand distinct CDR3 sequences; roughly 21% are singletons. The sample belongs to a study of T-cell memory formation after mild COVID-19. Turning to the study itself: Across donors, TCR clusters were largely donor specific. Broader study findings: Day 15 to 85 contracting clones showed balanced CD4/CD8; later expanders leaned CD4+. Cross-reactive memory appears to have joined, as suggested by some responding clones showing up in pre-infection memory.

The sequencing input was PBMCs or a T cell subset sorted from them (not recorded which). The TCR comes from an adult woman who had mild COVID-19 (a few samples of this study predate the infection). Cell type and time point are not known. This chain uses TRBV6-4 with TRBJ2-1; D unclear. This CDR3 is CASSDNYHQQFF. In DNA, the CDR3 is TGTGCCAGCAGTGATAACTATCATCAGCAGTTCTTC.